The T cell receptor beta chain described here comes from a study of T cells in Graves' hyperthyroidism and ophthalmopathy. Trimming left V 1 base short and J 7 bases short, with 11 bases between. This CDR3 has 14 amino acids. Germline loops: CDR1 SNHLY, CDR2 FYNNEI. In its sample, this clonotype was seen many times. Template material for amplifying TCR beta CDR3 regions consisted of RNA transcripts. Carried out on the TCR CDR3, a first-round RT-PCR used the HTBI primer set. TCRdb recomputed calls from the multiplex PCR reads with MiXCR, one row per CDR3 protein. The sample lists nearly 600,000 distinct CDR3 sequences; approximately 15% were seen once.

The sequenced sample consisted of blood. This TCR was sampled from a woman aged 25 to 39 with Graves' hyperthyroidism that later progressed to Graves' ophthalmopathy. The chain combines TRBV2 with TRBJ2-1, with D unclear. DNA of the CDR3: TGTGCCAGCAGTGAAGAACAAACGCGGAATGAGCAGTTCTTC. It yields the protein CASSEEQTRNEQFF.